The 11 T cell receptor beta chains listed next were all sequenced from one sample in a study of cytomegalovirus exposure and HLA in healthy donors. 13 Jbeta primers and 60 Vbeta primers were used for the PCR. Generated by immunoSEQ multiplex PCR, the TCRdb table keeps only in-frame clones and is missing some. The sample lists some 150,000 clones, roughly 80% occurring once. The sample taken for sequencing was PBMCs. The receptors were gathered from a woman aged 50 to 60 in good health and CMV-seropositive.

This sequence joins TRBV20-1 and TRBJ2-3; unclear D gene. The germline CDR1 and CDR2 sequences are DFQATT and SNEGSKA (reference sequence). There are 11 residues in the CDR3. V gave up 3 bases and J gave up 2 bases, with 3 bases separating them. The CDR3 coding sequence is TGCAGTGCTAGCTTCACAGATACGCAGTATTTT. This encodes CSASFTDTQYF.

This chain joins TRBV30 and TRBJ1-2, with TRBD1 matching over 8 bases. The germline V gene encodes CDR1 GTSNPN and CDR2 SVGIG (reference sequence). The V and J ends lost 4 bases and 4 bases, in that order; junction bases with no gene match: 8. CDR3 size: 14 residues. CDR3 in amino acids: CAWTGTGLGYGYTF. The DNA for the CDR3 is TGTGCCTGGACTGGGACAGGTCTCGGCTATGGCTACACCTTC. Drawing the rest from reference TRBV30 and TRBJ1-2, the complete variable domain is SQTIHQWPATLVQPVGSPLSLECTVEGTSNPNLYWYRQAAGRGLQLLFYSVGIGQISSEVPQNLSASRPQDRQFILSSKKLLLSDSGFYLCAWTGTGLGYGYTFGSGTRLTVV.

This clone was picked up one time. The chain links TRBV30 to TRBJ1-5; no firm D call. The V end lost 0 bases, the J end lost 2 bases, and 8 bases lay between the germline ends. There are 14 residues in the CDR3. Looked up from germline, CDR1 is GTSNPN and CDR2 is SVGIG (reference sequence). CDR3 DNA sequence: TGTGCCTGGAGTGTCCGGGGTGGCAATCAGCCCCAGCATTTT. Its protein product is CAWSVRGGNQPQHF.

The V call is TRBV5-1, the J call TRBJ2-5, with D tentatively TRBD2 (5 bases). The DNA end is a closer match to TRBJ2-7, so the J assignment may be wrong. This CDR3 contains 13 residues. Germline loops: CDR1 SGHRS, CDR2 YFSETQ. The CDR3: CASSDGLTYEQYF. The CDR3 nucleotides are TGCGCCAGCAGTGACGGACTGACCTACGAGCAGTACTTC.

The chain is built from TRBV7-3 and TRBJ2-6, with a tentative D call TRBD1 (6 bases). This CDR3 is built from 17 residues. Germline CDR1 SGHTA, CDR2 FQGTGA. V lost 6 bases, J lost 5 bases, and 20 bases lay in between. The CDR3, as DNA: TGTGCCAGCAGTCCAAGTTTAACAGGGCCAAGGGCCAACGTCCTGACTTTC. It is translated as CASSPSLTGPRANVLTF.

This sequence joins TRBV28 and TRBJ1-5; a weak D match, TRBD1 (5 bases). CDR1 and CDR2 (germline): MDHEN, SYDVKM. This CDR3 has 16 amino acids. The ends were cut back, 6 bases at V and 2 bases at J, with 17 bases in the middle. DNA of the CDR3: TGTGCCAGCAGACTGTCCTGGACGGGGGGCAATCAGCCCCAGCATTTT. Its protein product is CASRLSWTGGNQPQHF.

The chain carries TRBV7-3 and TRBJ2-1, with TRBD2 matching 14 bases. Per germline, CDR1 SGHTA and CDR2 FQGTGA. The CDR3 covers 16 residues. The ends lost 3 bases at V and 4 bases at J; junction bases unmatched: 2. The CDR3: CASSLGTSGGYNEQFF. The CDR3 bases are TGTGCCAGCAGCTTGGGGACTAGCGGGGGTTACAATGAGCAGTTCTTC. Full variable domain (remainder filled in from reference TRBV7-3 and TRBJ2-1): GAGVSQTPSNKVTEKGKYVELRCDPISGHTALYWYRQSLGQGPEFLIYFQGTGAADDSGLPNDRFFAVRPEGSVSTLKIQRTERGDSAVYLCASSLGTSGGYNEQFFGPGTRLTVL.

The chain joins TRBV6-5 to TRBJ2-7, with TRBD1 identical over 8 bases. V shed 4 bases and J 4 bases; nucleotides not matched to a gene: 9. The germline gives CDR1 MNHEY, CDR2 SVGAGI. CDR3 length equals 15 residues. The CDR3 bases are TGTGCCAGCAGTTCCCTGACAGGGGTTGGGTACGAGCAGTACTTC. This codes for CASSSLTGVGYEQYF.

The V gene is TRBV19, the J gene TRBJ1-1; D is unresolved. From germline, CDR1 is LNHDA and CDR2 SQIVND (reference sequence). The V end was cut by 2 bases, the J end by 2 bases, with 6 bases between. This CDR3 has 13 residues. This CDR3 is CASSILENTEAFF. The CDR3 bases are TGTGCCAGTAGTATATTAGAAAACACTGAAGCTTTCTTT.

The DNA of the CDR3 is TGCGCCAGCAGCTACGGACTAGCGGGACTTTCAACCGGGGAGCTGTTTTTT. Residues: CASSYGLAGLSTGELFF. This chain joins TRBV4-1 and TRBJ2-2; 12 bases are shared with TRBD2. J gave up 5 bases and V 5 bases, and 9 bases lay outside the gene matches. In germline, CDR1 is MGHRA, CDR2 YSYEKL. The CDR3 runs 17 residues.

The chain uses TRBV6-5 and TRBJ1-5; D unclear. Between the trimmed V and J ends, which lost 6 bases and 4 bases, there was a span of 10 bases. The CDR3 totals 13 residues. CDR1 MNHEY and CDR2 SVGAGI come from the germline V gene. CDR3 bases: TGTGCCAGCAGCCAACACGCAAATCAGCCCCAGCATTTT. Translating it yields CASSQHANQPQHF.